The rows below give T cell receptor beta chains drawn from one sample of a study of CD4 T cells in relation to SARS-CoV-2 and coronaviruses. Only in-frame clones appear in the TCRdb table, and some are missing; sequencing was by immunoSEQ multiplex PCR. The table lists about 15,000 clones, around 82% of them singletons. No antigen has been assigned to these receptors. The sample comprised CD4+ T cells from PBMCs, cultured in vitro. The receptors shown here come from a human donor in good health. CDR3s include the opening cysteine and the closing phenylalanine or tryptophan. Fields, in order: J gene, D gene, clone size, V gene, CDR3 DNA, CDR3 protein. The D gene is left open where the match is weak. Size is omitted from some rows. Given values are once, few, many or a class for expanded clones.

TRBJ2-1	NA	once	TRBV10-2	TGCGCCAGCAGTGTGGCCAGGGTAGGTCACAATGAGCAGTTCTTC	CASSVARVGHNEQFF
TRBJ2-5	NA	NA	TRBV7-9	TGTGCCAGCAGCCGGGATGGGGAGACCCAGTACTTC	CASSRDGETQYF
TRBJ1-1	NA	NA	TRBV18	TGTGCCAGCTCACCACTCCTCGGGGGGTCGAACACTGAAGCTTTCTTT	CASSPLLGGSNTEAFF
TRBJ2-7	NA	NA	TRBV30	TGTGCCTGGAGTGAGGGTCTCTACGAGCAGTACTTC	CAWSEGLYEQYF
TRBJ1-1	TRBD1	NA	TRBV7-9	TGTGCCAGCAGCTCCGGAGGCAGGGGGCTGAACACTGAAGCTTTCTTT	CASSSGGRGLNTEAFF
TRBJ2-2	TRBD2	few	TRBV4-1	TGCGCCAGCAGCCAAGTAGCGGGAGGGGCCGGGGAGCTGTTTTTT	CASSQVAGGAGELFF
TRBJ2-1	NA	NA	TRBV7-3	TGTGCCAGCAGCTTTAAGGCAGGGGAGGCATACAATGAGCAGTTCTTC	CASSFKAGEAYNEQFF
TRBJ2-7	TRBD2	NA	TRBV19	TGTGCCAGTAGTATGAGCCGAGCGGGGGACTCCTACGAGCAGTACTTC	CASSMSRAGDSYEQYF
TRBJ2-2	NA	NA	TRBV5-1	TGCGCCAGCAGCTTGGTAGGCCCCGGGGAGCTGTTTTTT	CASSLVGPGELFF
TRBJ2-1	NA	NA	TRBV9	TGTGCCAGCAGCGCAGGACTAGAGCAGTTCTTC	CASSAGLEQFF
TRBJ1-2	NA	NA	TRBV24-1	TGTGCCACCAGTGATTGGACAACGAGGGACTATGGCTACACCTTC	CATSDWTTRDYGYTF
TRBJ2-7	TRBD2	NA	TRBV10-2	TGCGCCAGCAGTGAGTCAATTAGCGGGAGCTCTTCCCGTGTGTCCGAGCAGTACTTC	CASSESISGSSSRVSEQYF
TRBJ2-1	NA	NA	TRBV19	TGTGCCAGTAGTTTGGGGGGGCGGTTGGTCAATGAGCAGTTCTTC	CASSLGGRLVNEQFF
TRBJ2-1	NA	once	TRBV7-3	TGTGCCAGCAGCCTCAGTAGTTTCGGTGAGCAGTTCTTC	CASSLSSFGEQFF
TRBJ1-4	TRBD1	once	TRBV5-4	TGTGCCAGCAGCTCCAACAGGGGGCTGGATGAAAAACTGTTTTTT	CASSSNRGLDEKLFF
TRBJ2-3	NA	few	TRBV19	TGTGCCAGTAGTATCATTCGCGGCACAGATACGCAGTATTTT	CASSIIRGTDTQYF